Many counts were recorded for the clone carrying this T cell receptor beta chain. The antigen is undetermined. The data are from a study of T-cell reconstitution after alpha-beta-depleted transplantation in children. Study-level findings and limits: In patients about two months after transplant, alpha-beta T cells reportedly arose from several hundred expanded graft clones. The origin of high day-60 TCRbeta diversity in some patients lay in surviving recipient T cells and thymic progenitors.

Researchers prepared the TCRbeta library using unique molecular identifiers, the study reports. One entry per CDR3 protein, called by TCRdb with MiXCR from the PCR reads. The sample records hundreds of thousands of distinct CDR3 sequences, over 10% being singletons. The length of the CDR3 is 15 residues. The trim removed 3 bases at V and 6 bases at J, leaving 6 bases unmatched. The chain links TRBV12-3 or TRBV12-4 to TRBJ2-3; 10 bases match TRBD2. The input for sequencing was PBMCs, taken before TCRalphabeta/CD19-depleted stem cell transplant. This clonotype was obtained from a girl between 2 and 10 years old with congenital amegakaryocytic thrombocytopenia, due to receive a stem cell transplant. CDR3 amino acids: CASSLSLAGDDTQYF. The CDR3 bases are TGTGCCAGCAGTTTGAGTCTAGCGGGAGATGATACGCAGTATTTT.